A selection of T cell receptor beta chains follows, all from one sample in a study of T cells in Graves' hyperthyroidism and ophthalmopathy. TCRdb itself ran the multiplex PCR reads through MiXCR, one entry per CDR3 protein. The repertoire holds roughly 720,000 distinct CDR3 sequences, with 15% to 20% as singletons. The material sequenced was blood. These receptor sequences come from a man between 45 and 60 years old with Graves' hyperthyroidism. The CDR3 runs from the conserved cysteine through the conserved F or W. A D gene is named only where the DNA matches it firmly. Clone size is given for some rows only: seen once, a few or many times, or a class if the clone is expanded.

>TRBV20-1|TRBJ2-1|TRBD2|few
CSAWTSGRANEQFF
TGCAGTGCTTGGACTAGCGGGAGGGCCAATGAGCAGTTCTTC
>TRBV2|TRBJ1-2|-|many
CASVSELVYGYTF
TGTGCCAGCGTGTCTGAACTGGTCTATGGCTACACCTTC
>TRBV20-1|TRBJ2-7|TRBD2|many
CSARAGGPAVYEQYF
TGCAGTGCTAGAGCGGGAGGGCCTGCAGTCTACGAGCAGTACTTC
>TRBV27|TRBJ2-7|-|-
CASSQLGRGTMSYEQYF
TGTGCCAGCAGTCAACTGGGGCGAGGGACGATGTCCTACGAGCAGTACTTC
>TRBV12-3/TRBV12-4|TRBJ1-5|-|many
CASSSGRRSNQPQHF
TGTGCCAGCAGTTCCGGCAGGAGGAGCAATCAGCCCCAGCATTTT
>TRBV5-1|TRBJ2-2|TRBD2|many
CASSFPGLNTGELFF
TGCGCCAGCAGTTTCCCGGGACTAAACACCGGGGAGCTGTTTTTT
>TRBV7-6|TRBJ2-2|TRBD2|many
CASSLARTSGSFAGELFF
TGTGCCAGCAGCTTAGCGAGGACTAGCGGGAGTTTCGCCGGGGAGCTGTTTTTT
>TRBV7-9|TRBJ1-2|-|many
CASSEGLPGDTF
TGTGCCAGCAGCGAGGGACTACCGGGAGACACCTTC
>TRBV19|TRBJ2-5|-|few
CASSIGDSYETQYF
TGTGCCAGTAGTATTGGGGATAGCTACGAGACCCAGTACTTC
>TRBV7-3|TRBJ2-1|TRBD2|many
CASSSPGTSGTNEQFF
TGTGCCAGCAGCTCCCCCGGGACTAGCGGGACCAATGAGCAGTTCTTC
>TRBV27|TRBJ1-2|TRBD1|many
CASSLWGTGALYGYTF
TGTGCCAGCAGTTTATGGGGGACAGGGGCCCTCTATGGCTACACCTTC
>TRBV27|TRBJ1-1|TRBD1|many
CASSQNPWDSKEAFF
TGTGCCAGCAGTCAAAATCCGTGGGACAGTAAAGAAGCTTTCTTT
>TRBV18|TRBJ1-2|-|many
CASSPQSDSNYGYTF
TGTGCCAGCTCACCACAGTCGGACAGTAACTATGGCTACACCTTC
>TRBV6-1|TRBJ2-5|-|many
CASSAGEDGGPPETQYF
TGTGCCAGCAGTGCCGGGGAGGACGGAGGACCTCCAGAGACCCAGTACTTC
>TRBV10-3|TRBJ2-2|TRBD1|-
CAIREVGGQGLSGELFF
TGTGCCATCAGAGAGGTTGGGGGACAGGGGCTGTCCGGGGAGCTGTTTTTT
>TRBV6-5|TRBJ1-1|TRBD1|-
CASSYSTGAEAFF
TGTGCCAGCAGTTATTCGACAGGGGCTGAAGCTTTCTTT